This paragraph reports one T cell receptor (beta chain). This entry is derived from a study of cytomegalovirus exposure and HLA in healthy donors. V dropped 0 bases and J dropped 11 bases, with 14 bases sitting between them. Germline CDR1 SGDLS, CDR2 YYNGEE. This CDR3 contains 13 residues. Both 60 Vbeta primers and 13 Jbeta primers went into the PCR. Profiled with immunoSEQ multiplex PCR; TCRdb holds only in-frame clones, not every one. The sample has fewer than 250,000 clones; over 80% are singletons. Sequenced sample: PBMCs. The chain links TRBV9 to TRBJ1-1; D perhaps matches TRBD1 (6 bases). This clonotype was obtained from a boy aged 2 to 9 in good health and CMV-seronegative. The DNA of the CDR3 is TGTGCCAGCAGCGTAGTGCAGGGGTCTAAGGCTTTCTTT. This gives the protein CASSVVQGSKAFF.